A single sample is the source of the 3 T cell receptor beta chains below, sequenced in a study of cytomegalovirus exposure and HLA in healthy donors. The primer mix had 60 Vbeta and 13 Jbeta primers. Sequenced by immunoSEQ multiplex PCR; TCRdb stores in-frame clones only, minus some. The sample lists 150,000 to 200,000 clones, approximately 90% occurring once. The sample consisted of PBMCs. The receptors were sampled from a woman aged 30 to 39 in good health and CMV-seronegative.

The CDR3 sequence is CASSLDRSTEAFF. The CDR3 DNA sequence: TGTGCCAGCTCACTGGACAGGTCCACTGAAGCTTTCTTT. The V and J genes are TRBV18 and TRBJ1-1, with 7 bases identical to TRBD1. V shed 4 bases, J shed 4 bases, and the junction held 3 bases outside the gene matches. The CDR3 runs to 13 residues. CDR1 and CDR2 (germline): KGHSH, LQKENI.

The chain joins TRBV28 to TRBJ1-5; D is unclear. V lost 5 bases and J lost 9, with 11 bases in between. Germline-derived CDR1 and CDR2 are MDHEN and SYDVKM. The CDR3 length is 12 residues. CDR3 sequence reads: CASSLEFRPQHF. CDR3 nucleotide sequence: TGTGCCAGCAGTCTTGAGTTTAGGCCCCAGCATTTT.

The CDR3, as DNA: TGTGCTAGTGCCCCGGGATCTAGCACAGATACGCAGTATTTT. Residues: CASAPGSSTDTQYF. The V and J genes are TRBV12-5 and TRBJ2-3, with TRBD2 as a possible D gene (5 bases). Germline loops: CDR1 LGHNT, CDR2 FRNRAP. CDR3 size: 14 residues. The ends were cut back, 7 bases at V and 0 bases at J, with 11 bases in the middle. Full variable domain (missing parts from reference TRBV12-5 and TRBJ2-3): DARVTQTPRHKVTEMGQEVTMRCQPILGHNTVFWYRQTMMQGLELLAYFRNRAPLDDSGMPKDRFSAEMPDATLATLKIQPSEPRDSAVYFCASAPGSSTDTQYFGPGTRLTVL.